Listed below are T cell receptor beta chains from one sample, sequenced in a study of blood T cell repertoires in COVID-19. Measured with immunoSEQ multiplex PCR; TCRdb has only the in-frame clones, and not every one. The sample lists around 100,000 clones, more than 75% occurring once. The sequencing input was peripheral blood. Receptors originate from a human donor in a cohort sampled during active COVID-19. The CDR3 runs from the conserved cysteine through the conserved F or W. A D gene is named only where the DNA matches it firmly. Clone sizes are given selectively: once, few, many, or a class where the clone is expanded.

j_gene: TRBJ2-7; abundance: .; d_gene: .; v_gene: TRBV4-1; CDR3aa: CASSQIGSASYEQYF; CDR3nt: TGCGCCAGCAGCCAAATAGGGAGTGCCTCCTACGAGCAGTACTTC
j_gene: TRBJ1-1; abundance: .; d_gene: .; v_gene: TRBV19; CDR3aa: CASSPPGQGNTEAFF; CDR3nt: TGTGCCAGTAGTCCCCCGGGACAAGGGAACACTGAAGCTTTCTTT
j_gene: TRBJ1-1; abundance: .; d_gene: .; v_gene: TRBV2; CDR3aa: CASIQDKSRGRGSSAFF; CDR3nt: TGTGCCAGCATCCAGGATAAGTCAAGGGGCAGGGGTAGTTCTGCTTTCTTT
j_gene: TRBJ2-7; abundance: .; d_gene: .; v_gene: TRBV6-2/TRBV6-3; CDR3aa: CASSYSQAYEQYF; CDR3nt: TGTGCCAGCAGTTACTCTCAAGCATACGAGCAGTACTTC
j_gene: TRBJ2-7; abundance: .; d_gene: .; v_gene: TRBV3-1/TRBV3-2; CDR3aa: CASSEGDNSYEQYF; CDR3nt: TGTGCCAGCAGCGAGGGGGACAACTCCTACGAGCAGTACTTC
j_gene: TRBJ2-5; abundance: few; d_gene: .; v_gene: TRBV10-3; CDR3aa: CAITSRAGQETQYF; CDR3nt: TGTGCCATCACTTCTCGGGCGGGACAAGAGACCCAGTACTTC
j_gene: TRBJ2-3; abundance: .; d_gene: TRBD2; v_gene: TRBV28; CDR3aa: CASSSGLAGTDTQYF; CDR3nt: TGTGCCAGCAGTTCAGGACTAGCCGGCACAGATACGCAGTATTTT
j_gene: TRBJ2-1; abundance: .; d_gene: TRBD2; v_gene: TRBV6-5; CDR3aa: CASSLTSGGYNEQFF; CDR3nt: TGTGCCAGCAGCCTCACTAGCGGGGGCTACAATGAGCAGTTCTTC
j_gene: TRBJ2-5; abundance: .; d_gene: TRBD1; v_gene: TRBV4-2; CDR3aa: CASSPRQGAFATQYF; CDR3nt: TGTGCCAGCAGCCCGCGACAGGGGGCGTTTGCGACCCAGTACTTC
j_gene: TRBJ2-5; abundance: .; d_gene: TRBD2; v_gene: TRBV7-2; CDR3aa: CASSPRAGGQETQYF; CDR3nt: TGTGCCAGCAGCCCCAGGGCGGGGGGGCAAGAGACCCAGTACTTC
j_gene: TRBJ2-2; abundance: .; d_gene: .; v_gene: TRBV7-6; CDR3aa: CASSLDETGELFF; CDR3nt: TGTGCCAGCAGCTTAGATGAGACCGGGGAGCTGTTTTTT
j_gene: TRBJ1-2; abundance: .; d_gene: TRBD1; v_gene: TRBV7-2; CDR3aa: CASSYKTGDGYTF; CDR3nt: TGTGCCAGCAGCTATAAGACAGGGGATGGCTACACCTTC
j_gene: TRBJ2-1; abundance: .; d_gene: TRBD2; v_gene: TRBV4-2; CDR3aa: CASSQRTSGEGNEQFF; CDR3nt: TGTGCCAGCAGCCAGAGAACTAGCGGGGAAGGGAATGAGCAGTTCTTC
j_gene: TRBJ1-6; abundance: few; d_gene: .; v_gene: TRBV6-1; CDR3aa: CASSEALGGTFYNSPLHF; CDR3nt: TGTGCCAGCAGTGAAGCGCTGGGAGGGACCTTTTATAATTCACCCCTCCACTTT
j_gene: TRBJ2-7; abundance: .; d_gene: TRBD2; v_gene: TRBV7-9; CDR3aa: CASSSGTSGVGPPSEQYF; CDR3nt: TGTGCCAGCAGCTCCGGGACTAGCGGGGTCGGCCCCCCCTCCGAGCAGTACTTC
j_gene: TRBJ1-1; abundance: .; d_gene: TRBD1; v_gene: TRBV19; CDR3aa: CASSTAGGGRAQTTEAFF; CDR3nt: TGTGCCAGTAGTACCGCAGGGGGCGGGAGGGCCCAAACGACTGAAGCTTTCTTT
j_gene: TRBJ1-5; abundance: .; d_gene: TRBD1; v_gene: TRBV9; CDR3aa: CASSAGTGVAQPQHF; CDR3nt: TGTGCCAGCAGCGCAGGGACAGGGGTGGCTCAGCCCCAGCATTTT
j_gene: TRBJ1-1; abundance: .; d_gene: .; v_gene: TRBV5-1; CDR3aa: CASSFVSNTEAFF; CDR3nt: TGCGCCAGCAGCTTTGTATCGAACACTGAAGCTTTCTTT
j_gene: TRBJ1-1; abundance: .; d_gene: .; v_gene: TRBV6-6; CDR3aa: CASSYGQGKGEEAFF; CDR3nt: TGTGCCAGCAGTTACGGGCAGGGGAAGGGGGAAGAAGCTTTCTTT
j_gene: TRBJ1-2; abundance: .; d_gene: .; v_gene: TRBV6-5; CDR3aa: CASTPRSNYGYTF; CDR3nt: TGTGCCAGCACCCCCCGTTCTAACTATGGCTACACCTTC
j_gene: TRBJ2-3; abundance: .; d_gene: .; v_gene: TRBV6-5; CDR3aa: CASQRDFTDTQYF; CDR3nt: TGTGCCAGCCAACGGGACTTCACAGATACGCAGTATTTT
j_gene: TRBJ1-2; abundance: .; d_gene: .; v_gene: TRBV28; CDR3aa: CASSLFGGRSNYGYTF; CDR3nt: TGTGCCAGCAGTTTATTTGGTGGCCGATCGAACTATGGCTACACCTTC
j_gene: TRBJ1-5; abundance: .; d_gene: TRBD1; v_gene: TRBV7-2; CDR3aa: CASSLSQGAGQPQHF; CDR3nt: TGTGCCAGCAGCCTATCCCAGGGGGCCGGGCAGCCCCAGCATTTT
j_gene: TRBJ2-3; abundance: once; d_gene: .; v_gene: TRBV2; CDR3aa: CASSGLDPTDTQYF; CDR3nt: TGTGCCAGCAGTGGCCTAGATCCCACAGATACGCAGTATTTT
j_gene: TRBJ2-7; abundance: .; d_gene: .; v_gene: TRBV6-5; CDR3aa: CASSYGQTTSYEQYF; CDR3nt: TGTGCCAGCAGTTACGGACAGACGACCTCCTACGAGCAGTACTTC
j_gene: TRBJ2-5; abundance: .; d_gene: .; v_gene: TRBV6-2/TRBV6-3; CDR3aa: CASSYRSVQETQYF; CDR3nt: TGTGCCAGCAGTTACAGAAGCGTACAAGAGACCCAGTACTTC
j_gene: TRBJ2-1; abundance: .; d_gene: .; v_gene: TRBV5-1; CDR3aa: CASSPDGGSYNEQFF; CDR3nt: TGCGCCAGCAGTCCGGACGGAGGCTCCTACAATGAGCAGTTCTTC
j_gene: TRBJ1-2; abundance: .; d_gene: TRBD1; v_gene: TRBV19; CDR3aa: CASSVQGADGYTF; CDR3nt: TGTGCCAGTAGTGTCCAGGGGGCCGACGGCTACACCTTC
j_gene: TRBJ1-1; abundance: .; d_gene: .; v_gene: TRBV4-3; CDR3aa: CASSQEAGTEAFF; CDR3nt: TGCGCCAGCAGCCAAGAAGCCGGGACTGAAGCTTTCTTT
j_gene: TRBJ2-1; abundance: .; d_gene: TRBD2; v_gene: TRBV5-1; CDR3aa: CATTSGSEQFF; CDR3nt: TGCGCCACGACTAGCGGTAGTGAGCAGTTCTTC
j_gene: TRBJ2-1; abundance: .; d_gene: .; v_gene: TRBV29-1; CDR3aa: CSVLRYNEQFF; CDR3nt: TGCAGCGTTTTACGGTACAATGAGCAGTTCTTC
j_gene: TRBJ2-7; abundance: .; d_gene: TRBD2; v_gene: TRBV5-4; CDR3aa: CASSSRLAGDEQYF; CDR3nt: TGTGCCAGCAGTTCTAGACTAGCGGGGGATGAGCAGTACTTC
j_gene: TRBJ2-1; abundance: .; d_gene: .; v_gene: TRBV3-1/TRBV3-2; CDR3aa: CASSQVHPFAGVNEQFF; CDR3nt: TGTGCCAGCAGCCAAGTTCATCCATTCGCAGGGGTCAATGAGCAGTTCTTC
j_gene: TRBJ2-2; abundance: .; d_gene: .; v_gene: TRBV7-3; CDR3aa: CASSLNRETPGELFF; CDR3nt: TGTGCCAGCAGCTTAAATCGCGAGACTCCCGGGGAGCTGTTTTTT
j_gene: TRBJ2-7; abundance: .; d_gene: TRBD1; v_gene: TRBV11-2; CDR3aa: CASSRRRQGLYEQYF; CDR3nt: TGTGCCAGCAGCCGCCGGAGACAGGGGCTTTACGAGCAGTACTTC
j_gene: TRBJ2-3; abundance: .; d_gene: TRBD1; v_gene: TRBV18; CDR3aa: CASSSRQGNTDTQYF; CDR3nt: TGTGCCAGCTCATCCAGACAGGGGAACACAGATACGCAGTATTTT
j_gene: TRBJ1-2; abundance: .; d_gene: .; v_gene: TRBV5-1; CDR3aa: CASSLATAGDGYTF; CDR3nt: TGCGCCAGCAGCTTGGCCACGGCAGGCGATGGCTACACCTTC
j_gene: TRBJ2-3; abundance: .; d_gene: TRBD1; v_gene: TRBV30; CDR3aa: CAWSDPTGFRTDTQYF; CDR3nt: TGTGCCTGGAGTGACCCGACAGGGTTTCGCACAGATACGCAGTATTTT
j_gene: TRBJ2-1; abundance: .; d_gene: .; v_gene: TRBV7-2; CDR3aa: CASSLVRGGEQFF; CDR3nt: TGTGCCAGCAGCTTAGTGCGGGGCGGTGAGCAGTTCTTC
j_gene: TRBJ2-1; abundance: .; d_gene: .; v_gene: TRBV20-1; CDR3aa: CSAENYNEQFF; CDR3nt: TGCAGTGCTGAGAACTACAATGAGCAGTTCTTC
j_gene: TRBJ2-5; abundance: .; d_gene: TRBD2; v_gene: TRBV2; CDR3aa: CASSEVASGGTQYF; CDR3nt: TGTGCCAGCAGTGAAGTAGCTAGCGGGGGGACCCAGTACTTC
j_gene: TRBJ2-5; abundance: .; d_gene: .; v_gene: TRBV10-3; CDR3aa: CAISEELQTAKTQYF; CDR3nt: TGTGCCATCAGTGAAGAATTGCAGACAGCAAAGACCCAGTACTTC
j_gene: TRBJ2-3; abundance: .; d_gene: TRBD2; v_gene: TRBV5-1; CDR3aa: CASSLASSGGAVDTQYF; CDR3nt: TGCGCCAGCAGCTTGGCGTCGAGCGGGGGGGCCGTGGATACGCAGTATTTT
j_gene: TRBJ1-1; abundance: few; d_gene: .; v_gene: TRBV14; CDR3aa: CASSQAGVLGEAFF; CDR3nt: TGTGCCAGCAGCCAAGCGGGGGTGCTTGGTGAAGCTTTCTTT
j_gene: TRBJ1-1; abundance: .; d_gene: TRBD1; v_gene: TRBV5-1; CDR3aa: CASSLSGGEGTEAFF; CDR3nt: TGCGCCAGCAGCCTTTCAGGGGGCGAGGGCACTGAAGCTTTCTTT
j_gene: TRBJ2-1; abundance: .; d_gene: TRBD2; v_gene: TRBV5-4; CDR3aa: CASSPGTSGYNEQFF; CDR3nt: TGTGCCAGCAGCCCCGGGACTAGCGGTTACAATGAGCAGTTCTTC
j_gene: TRBJ2-5; abundance: .; d_gene: .; v_gene: TRBV28; CDR3aa: CASKGYGGTETQYF; CDR3nt: TGTGCCAGCAAGGGATACGGCGGGACAGAGACCCAGTACTTC
j_gene: TRBJ2-7; abundance: .; d_gene: TRBD1; v_gene: TRBV28; CDR3aa: CASSYGTGGSEQYF; CDR3nt: TGTGCCAGCAGTTACGGGACAGGGGGCAGTGAGCAGTACTTC
j_gene: TRBJ1-2; abundance: .; d_gene: .; v_gene: TRBV28; CDR3aa: CASSVPREVNYGYTF; CDR3nt: TGTGCCAGCAGTGTCCCAAGGGAGGTTAACTATGGCTACACCTTC
j_gene: TRBJ1-4; abundance: .; d_gene: .; v_gene: TRBV30; CDR3aa: CAWSPTTGINEKLFF; CDR3nt: TGTGCCTGGAGTCCGACGACAGGAATTAATGAAAAACTGTTTTTT
j_gene: TRBJ1-4; abundance: .; d_gene: .; v_gene: TRBV7-9; CDR3aa: CASTLGVHANEKLFF; CDR3nt: TGTGCCAGCACTTTAGGGGTGCACGCCAATGAAAAACTGTTTTTT